Detailed here is one T cell receptor beta chain. Its antigen is as yet unknown. CDR1 and CDR2 from the germline V gene are SGHVS and FNYEAQ. V was trimmed by 5 bases and J by 4 bases, leaving 18 bases between them. The CDR3 totals 15 residues. The data derive from a study of CD8+CD57+ T cells in acquired aplastic anemia. About the research overall: Sorted CD4+ and CD8+ cells gave an average of about 3 ug of DNA. The study, taken as a whole, reports: Patients and controls shared 25 to 35 CD8+ CDR3 sequences, which appeared highly expressed in patients and within their immunodominant clones.

Both TCR beta VDJ combination and CDR3 sequence profiling were carried out. Genomic DNA was the template for this profiling. TCRdb itself ran the reads through MiXCR, one entry per CDR3 protein. This sample has under 250,000 distinct CDR3 sequences, with roughly two thirds found just once. Only patients with CD8+CD57+ cell expansion on flow cytometry were chosen for sequencing. The sequenced sample was sorted CD4+, CD8+, or CD8+CD57+ T cells (not recorded which) from PBMCs. The J gene is TRBJ2-7, the V gene TRBV7-6; perhaps TRBD2 as D (6 bases). This clonotype was obtained from a human donor with aplastic anemia. The CDR3 sequence: CASSPQGGVGYEQYF. Here the CDR3 DNA reads TGTGCCAGCAGCCCGCAGGGAGGTGTGGGATACGAGCAGTACTTC.